The 32 T cell receptor beta chains given below trace back to one sample, sequenced in a study of OX40 agonist ivuxolimab in advanced cancers. The protocol was immunoSEQ multiplex PCR, while the TCRdb copy is restricted to in-frame clones and leaves out a portion. The sample includes under 90,000 clones, approximately 89% of them seen just once. The source material was CD4+ or CD8+ T cells sorted from blood, sampled in a trial of the OX40 agonist ivuxolimab. These receptors were collected from an adult with an advanced solid tumor such as melanoma, head and neck, liver or kidney cancer.

This sequence joins TRBV7-9 and TRBJ1-4; 7 bases are shared with TRBD1. V was pared by 0 bases and J by 7 bases, with 8 bases of the junction left unmatched. CDR1 is SEHNR and CDR2 is FQNEAQ in the germline V gene (reference sequence). The length of the CDR3 is 16 residues. The CDR3 DNA follows: TGTGCCAGCAGCTTAGCCTTAGTACAGGGGCGTGAAAAACTGTTTTTT. Its translation: CASSLALVQGREKLFF.

Of note for this clone: Other DNA sequences in the same sample also yield this CDR3. This sequence joins TRBV19 and TRBJ2-5; tentatively, D is TRBD1 (5 bases). Trimming left V 2 bases short and J 2 bases short, with 6 bases between. Germline V gene lookup returns CDR1 LNHDA and CDR2 SQIVND (reference sequence). The CDR3 totals 13 residues. DNA for the CDR3: TGTGCCAGTAGTATAAGGGGTCAAGAGACCCAGTACTTC. Its translation: CASSIRGQETQYF.

The J gene is TRBJ1-2, the V gene TRBV2; D possibly corresponds to TRBD1 (5 bases). The V end was cut by 4 bases, the J end by 8 bases, with 20 bases between. The CDR3 runs 15 residues. Germline CDR1 SNHLY, CDR2 FYNNEI. CDR3 loop: CASSGGAGEESGYTF. The CDR3 nucleotides read TGTGCCAGCAGTGGAGGGGCCGGGGAGGAGAGCGGCTACACCTTC.

A few counts support this clone. The V call is TRBV7-8, the J call TRBJ2-3; D remains ambiguous. Germline-derived CDR1 and CDR2 are SGHVS and FQNEAQ. The V end lost 1 base, the J end lost 2 bases, and 19 bases lay between the germline ends. CDR3 length: 18 amino acids. In DNA form, the CDR3 reads TGTGCCAGCAGCTTAGGTAGGGCAGCCGGGCGGATCACAGATACGCAGTATTTT. Translation: CASSLGRAAGRITDTQYF.

V usage is TRBV2 and J usage is TRBJ2-2; 10 nucleotides match TRBD2. V dropped 4 bases and J dropped 6; count of bases not matched to a gene: 8. From germline, CDR1 is SNHLY and CDR2 FYNNEI. This CDR3 is 16 amino acids long. The CDR3 protein is CASSVGTSGVPGELFF. CDR3 nucleotides: TGTGCCAGCAGTGTGGGAACTAGCGGGGTCCCCGGGGAGCTGTTTTTT.

The chain has TRBV7-8 and TRBJ2-2; 10 nucleotides line up with TRBD1. Germline assignment: CDR1 SGHVS and CDR2 FQNEAQ. Trimming at V came to 5 bases and at J to 4 bases, leaving 4 bases not matched to a gene. This CDR3 is built from 15 residues. In DNA, the CDR3 is TGTGCCAGCAGCCTAAGACAGGGGGCCACCGGGGAGCTGTTTTTT. It yields the protein CASSLRQGATGELFF.

The rearrangement uses TRBV10-1 and TRBJ2-3; 9 bases map to TRBD2. Germline loops: CDR1 WNHNN, CDR2 SYGVQD (reference sequence). The CDR3 totals 17 residues. J lost 5 bases, V lost 0 bases, and 9 bases had no gene match. The CDR3 region is CASSESPGFSGRDTQYF. Here the CDR3 DNA reads TGCGCCAGCAGTGAGTCGCCAGGATTTAGCGGGAGAGATACGCAGTATTTT.

This rearrangement joins TRBV29-1 to TRBJ2-1; TRBD1 aligns across 9 bases. This CDR3 contains 17 residues. The V and J ends lost 7 bases and 9 bases, in that order; junction bases with no gene match: 22. CDR1 is SQVTM, CDR2 ANQGSEA, per germline. DNA for the CDR3: TGCAGCGACAGCCGACGCAGGACAGGGGAGGTCTGGGGTGAGCAGTTCTTC. Translation gives CSDSRRRTGEVWGEQFF.

The chain uses TRBV5-1 and TRBJ2-7; the match to TRBD1 covers 7 bases. V shed 3 bases and J 6 bases; nucleotides not matched to a gene: 6. There are 13 residues in the CDR3. The germline V gene encodes CDR1 SGHRS and CDR2 YFSETQ. The CDR3 protein is CASSWTGSGEQYF. In nucleotides, the CDR3 is TGCGCCAGCAGCTGGACAGGTTCTGGCGAGCAGTACTTC.

V usage is TRBV5-1 and J usage is TRBJ1-3, with a possible D match to TRBD1 (5 bases). Germline CDR1 reads SGHRS; CDR2 reads YFSETQ. V gave up 4 bases and J gave up 0 bases, with 14 bases separating them. The CDR3 has 16 amino acids. CDR3 in DNA: TGCGCCAGCAGCCCCGACAGCTCTGACTCTGGAAACACCATATATTTT. Its translation is CASSPDSSDSGNTIYF.

V is TRBV7-2 and J is TRBJ2-1; D call uncertain. This CDR3 comprises 15 residues. Germline loops: CDR1 SGHTA, CDR2 FQGNSA. V was pared by 1 base and J by 0 bases, with 7 bases between. The CDR3: CASSLVGYSYNEQFF. The CDR3 DNA reads TGTGCCAGCAGCTTAGTGGGCTACTCCTACAATGAGCAGTTCTTC.

The chain has TRBV11-2 and TRBJ1-1; D gene unclear. Germline CDR1 SGHAT, CDR2 FQNNGV. V lost 7 bases to trimming and J lost 0 bases, with 3 bases between them. The CDR3 is 11 amino acids. CDR3 sequence (DNA): TGTGCCAGCAATTTGAACACTGAAGCTTTCTTT. Protein sequence: CASNLNTEAFF.

The chain couples TRBV5-4 to TRBJ2-3; possibly TRBD2 for D (5 bases). The germline V gene encodes CDR1 SGHNT and CDR2 YYREEE (reference sequence). This CDR3 contains 13 residues. V was cut by 3 bases and J by 5 bases, with 10 bases left in between. Here the CDR3 reads CASSWKGEDTQYF. The CDR3 DNA reads TGTGCCAGCAGCTGGAAGGGAGAAGATACGCAGTATTTT.

CDR3 protein: CASSPRTTGGNTEAFF. The DNA for the CDR3 is TGTGCCAGCTCACCGCGAACTACAGGGGGGAACACTGAAGCTTTCTTT. The chain is built from TRBV18 and TRBJ1-1; 8 bases match TRBD1. The CDR3 consists of 16 residues. The trim removed 3 bases at V and 1 base at J, leaving 7 bases unmatched. Germline lookup yields CDR1 KGHSH and CDR2 LQKENI. Looking up the rest from reference TRBV18 and TRBJ1-1 gives the full variable domain: NAGVMQNPRHLVRRRGQEARLRCSPMKGHSHVYWYRQLPEEGLKFMVYLQKENIIDESGMPKERFSAEFPKEGPSILRIQQVVRGDSAAYFCASSPRTTGGNTEAFFGQGTRLTVV.

This clone was recorded only once. The chain uses TRBV7-2 and TRBJ2-3; 10 bases match TRBD2. Germline loops: CDR1 SGHTA, CDR2 FQGNSA. The V gene end was trimmed by 4 bases and the J gene end by 3 bases; junction bases not matched to a gene: 7. CDR3 length: 16 amino acids. The CDR3 nucleotides read TGTGCCAGCAGCTCCGTAGCGGGAGGCGGGACAGATACGCAGTATTTT. As protein: CASSSVAGGGTDTQYF.

This sequence joins TRBV7-9 and TRBJ2-7, with 10 nucleotides matching TRBD1. Germline-derived CDR1 and CDR2 are SEHNR and FQNEAQ (reference sequence). This CDR3 spans 15 amino acids. The J segment lost 1 base and the V segment lost 5 bases, leaving 5 bases of the junction unmatched. This chain's CDR3 is CASSQRTGGSYEQYF. The CDR3, as DNA: TGTGCCAGCAGCCAGAGGACAGGGGGTTCCTACGAGCAGTACTTC.

This clone was observed a few times. This sample also contains other DNA sequences that code for the same CDR3. This chain connects TRBV5-6 to TRBJ2-1; weak D call: TRBD1 (5 bases). The CDR3 loop spans 16 amino acids. The V end was cut by 1 base, the J end by 4 bases, with 15 bases between. Germline V lookup: CDR1 SGHDT, CDR2 YYEEEE. CDR3 in amino acids: CASSLTGANLYNEQFF. DNA for the CDR3: TGTGCCAGCAGCTTGACAGGCGCTAACCTATACAATGAGCAGTTCTTC. Filled out from reference TRBV5-6 and TRBJ2-1, the complete variable domain reads DAGVTQSPTHLIKTRGQQVTLRCSPKSGHDTVSWYQQALGQGPQFIFQYYEEEERQRGNFPDRFSGHQFPNYSSELNVNALLLGDSALYLCASSLTGANLYNEQFFGPGTRLTVL.

This clone was counted a single time. CDR3 DNA: TGCGCCAGCAGCCCGGGACTAGCGGGGAAGACAAGCTCCTACAATGAGCAGTTCTTC. It specifies CASSPGLAGKTSSYNEQFF. The chain employs TRBV4-1 and TRBJ2-1, with 13 bases that match TRBD2. The CDR3 consists of 19 residues. Germline-derived CDR1 and CDR2 are MGHRA and YSYEKL. The V segment lost 4 bases and the J segment 0 bases; nucleotides outside the gene matches: 9.

This chain links TRBV9 with TRBJ1-1, with 7 nucleotides matching TRBD1. The CDR3 spans 14 residues. V shed 4 bases, J shed 5 bases, and the junction held 8 bases outside the gene matches. Per the germline V gene, CDR1 is SGDLS and CDR2 is YYNGEE. CDR3 coding DNA: TGTGCCAGCAGCCAAGAACCAGGGGGGACTGAAGCTTTCTTT. Protein product: CASSQEPGGTEAFF. The variable domain in full, completed from reference TRBV9 and TRBJ1-1, reads DSGVTQTPKHLITATGQRVTLRCSPRSGDLSVYWYQQSLDQGLQFLIQYYNGEERAKGNILERFSAQQFPDLHSELNLSSLELGDSALYFCASSQEPGGTEAFFGQGTRLTVV.

The V and J genes are TRBV19 and TRBJ2-2; perhaps D is TRBD1 or TRBD2 (6 bases each). CDR3 length equals 15 residues. V was shortened by 3 bases and J by 7 bases, with 15 bases between the two germline ends. The V gene's germline CDR1 is LNHDA and CDR2 SQIVND (reference sequence). CDR3 residues: CASSIKGGAGGELFF. CDR3 nucleotide sequence: TGTGCCAGTAGTATTAAGGGGGGCGCCGGCGGGGAGCTGTTTTTT.

CDR3 amino acids: CASTHRTWNEQFF. CDR3 DNA sequence: TGTGCCAGCACTCACAGGACGTGGAATGAGCAGTTCTTC. This chain uses TRBV6-5 with TRBJ2-1, with D perhaps TRBD1 (5 bases). V gave up 7 bases and J gave up 7 bases, with 14 bases separating them. CDR1 is MNHEY and CDR2 is SVGAGI in the germline V gene. The CDR3 extends over 13 amino acids.

This chain joins TRBV20-1 and TRBJ1-1, with D uncertain. CDR1 is DFQATT and CDR2 is SNEGSKA in the germline V gene (reference sequence). This CDR3 contains 10 residues. In nucleotides, the CDR3 is TGCAGGTACCCGGGGATTGAAGCTTTCTTT. Translating gives CRYPGIEAFF.

The CDR3 region has the DNA TGTGCCAGCAGTCCACCAAGGACAGGGTTCCCAAAACTGTTTTTT. Its translation: CASSPPRTGFPKLFF. This chain uses TRBV28 with TRBJ1-4; 8 bases fit TRBD1. This CDR3 comprises 15 residues. CDR1 is MDHEN, CDR2 SYDVKM, per germline. J was trimmed by 10 bases and V by 5 bases; bases with no gene match: 12.

This clone was seen a handful of times. J is TRBJ2-7 and V is TRBV7-9, with TRBD2 matching 8 bases. Losses at the gene ends were 5 bases for V and 2 bases for J; bases not matched to a gene: 14. Germline-derived CDR1 and CDR2 are SEHNR and FQNEAQ (reference sequence). The length of the CDR3 is 17 residues. CDR3 region: CASSPSGGRTRPYEQYF. CDR3 bases: TGTGCCAGCAGCCCCTCGGGGGGGAGGACTAGACCCTACGAGCAGTACTTC.

V gene TRBV5-1 combines with J gene TRBJ2-1; D assignment may be TRBD1 or TRBD2 (5 bases each). V shed 7 bases and J shed 0 bases, with 11 bases lying between them. Germline V CDR1 and CDR2: SGHRS, YFSETQ. The CDR3 is 14 amino acids. This chain's CDR3 is CASLGESSYNEQFF. In DNA, the CDR3 is TGCGCCAGCTTAGGGGAGAGCTCCTACAATGAGCAGTTCTTC. The full variable domain, its missing parts supplied by reference TRBV5-1 and TRBJ2-1, is KAGVTQTPRYLIKTRGQQVTLSCSPISGHRSVSWYQQTPGQGLQFLFEYFSETQRNKGNFPGRFSGRQFSNSRSEMNVSTLELGDSALYLCASLGESSYNEQFFGPGTRLTVL.

The J gene is TRBJ1-6, the V gene TRBV2; D remains ambiguous. CDR1 is SNHLY, CDR2 FYNNEI, per germline. The CDR3 length is 13 residues. The V gene lost 0 bases and the J gene lost 11 bases, with 8 bases spanning the gap. The CDR3 spells CASSEAGRAPLHF. Here the CDR3 DNA reads TGTGCCAGCAGTGAAGCGGGCCGGGCACCCCTCCACTTT.

The V gene is TRBV4-3, the J gene TRBJ2-6; D may correspond to TRBD1 or TRBD2 (5 bases each). V lost 0 bases to trimming and J lost 0 bases, with 9 bases between them. Germline CDR1 and CDR2: LGHNA and YSLEER. This CDR3 region has 17 residues. CDR3 residues: CASSQELGTSGANVLTF. The CDR3 DNA reads as TGCGCCAGCAGCCAAGAATTGGGGACCTCTGGGGCCAACGTCCTGACTTTC.

V is TRBV29-1 and J is TRBJ2-5; D possibly corresponds to TRBD1 (6 bases). Deletions cut 6 bases from V and 3 bases from J, with 14 bases between. CDR1 SQVTM and CDR2 ANQGSEA come from the germline V gene. This CDR3 contains 13 residues. CDR3 in DNA: TGCAGCGTGACCGGGACAACGAAAGAGACCCAGTACTTC. Translation gives CSVTGTTKETQYF.

The chain has TRBV7-9 and TRBJ2-2; 7 bases are a match to TRBD1. J lost 2 bases, V lost 0 bases, and 6 bases had no gene match. This CDR3 is built from 17 residues. Germline V lookup: CDR1 SEHNR, CDR2 FQNEAQ (reference sequence). CDR3 residues: CASSLAFGTVNTGELFF. CDR3 bases: TGTGCCAGCAGCTTAGCTTTTGGGACAGTCAACACCGGGGAGCTGTTTTTT.

The rearrangement uses TRBV5-8 and TRBJ1-4; possible D gene TRBD1, 5 bases. This CDR3 contains 18 residues. V shed 5 bases and J shed 5 bases, with 25 bases lying between them. Germline loops: CDR1 SGHTS, CDR2 YDEGEE. DNA for the CDR3: TGTGCCAGCAGGGGCGGGTCCGGGGCCTTAGGGGAAAATGAAAAACTGTTTTTT. Its protein product is CASRGGSGALGENEKLFF.

The J gene is TRBJ2-5, the V gene TRBV29-1; 7 bases line up with TRBD2. Germline CDR1 SQVTM, CDR2 ANQGSEA. The CDR3 sequence is 13 residues long. Trimming took 3 bases from V and 4 from J; bases not matched to a gene: 5. The CDR3 DNA is TGCAGCGTTGAGTACGGGAGGCGAGAGACCCAGTACTTC. Amino acid sequence: CSVEYGRRETQYF.

This sequence joins TRBV27 and TRBJ2-7; the D gene is possibly TRBD2 (5 bases). Germline loops: CDR1 MNHEY, CDR2 SMNVEV (reference sequence). This CDR3 is 14 amino acids long. V lost 2 bases, J lost 0 bases, and 8 bases lay in between. The DNA of the CDR3 is TGTGCCAGCAGTTTAGGTGGGAGCTCCTACGAGCAGTACTTC. Protein: CASSLGGSSYEQYF.